A single sample gave rise to the 23 T cell receptor beta chains below, sequenced in a study of vaccination and CD4 T cells after COVID-19. Documented treatment: roughly 10-day PBMC culture with coronavirus spike peptide pools or control peptides (ViraFEST assay). Their antigen targets remain unknown. With the Oncomine TCR Beta short-read assay, DNA from cultured CD4+ T cells was sequenced. TCRdb re-called the PCR reads with MiXCR, one entry per CDR3 protein. The profile shows several thousand distinct CDR3 sequences, approximately 56% of them singletons. The input for sequencing was cultured CD4+ T cells from blood, taken after SARS-CoV-2 vaccination. Receptor source: a human donor with COVID-19.

The rearrangement links TRBV6-1 to TRBJ1-4; 7 bases fit TRBD1. The CDR3 totals 14 residues. Trimming took 6 bases from V and 13 from J; bases not matched to a gene: 14. Germline V gene sequence: CDR1 MNHNS, CDR2 SASEGT. The CDR3 DNA reads as TGTGCCAGCAGCCACCGACAGGGTTTAATGTCACTGTTTTTT. This encodes CASSHRQGLMSLFF.

This clonotype is labeled large (0.1 to 1%). The V and J genes are TRBV5-5 and TRBJ2-5, with 8 bases lining up with TRBD2. Trimming took 5 bases from V and 5 from J; bases not matched to a gene: 11. The CDR3 covers 15 residues. Per the germline V gene, CDR1 is SGHKS and CDR2 is YYEKEE (reference sequence). CDR3 bases: TGTGCCAGCAGTTCCGGGCGGGGGGCCGTGGAGACCCAGTACTTC. It specifies CASSSGRGAVETQYF. Full variable domain (rest looked up from reference TRBV5-5 and TRBJ2-5): DAGVTQSPTHLIKTRGQQVTLRCSPISGHKSVSWYQQVLGQGPQFIFQYYEKEERGRGNFPDRFSARQFPNYSSELNVNALLLGDSALYLCASSSGRGAVETQYFGPGTRLLVL.

This chain uses TRBV7-6 with TRBJ2-3; D not resolved. The germline V gene encodes CDR1 SGHVS and CDR2 FNYEAQ. The CDR3 extends over 14 amino acids. Trimming pared 5 bases from V and 9 bases from J, leaving 18 bases between. The CDR3 coding sequence is TGTGCCAGCAGCACAACCGTCGACTTAGGGACGCAGTATTTT. This codes for CASSTTVDLGTQYF.

The rearrangement links TRBV19 to TRBJ2-5; D unresolved. The CDR3 runs to 12 residues. Trimming left V 10 bases short and J 4 bases short, with 13 bases between. The germline gives CDR1 LNHDA, CDR2 SQIVND (reference sequence). CDR3 sequence reads: CATSSPGETQYF. The CDR3 nucleotides read TGTGCCACGTCCAGTCCGGGAGAGACCCAGTACTTC.

The genes are TRBV15 and TRBJ1-4, with D possibly being TRBD1 (5 bases). This CDR3 comprises 14 residues. The germline V gene has CDR1 LNHNV and CDR2 YYDKDF (reference sequence). V was cut by 1 base and J by 6 bases, with 9 bases left in between. The CDR3 loop reads CATSRGRADEKLFF. DNA for the CDR3: TGTGCCACCAGCAGAGGCAGGGCGGATGAAAAACTGTTTTTT.

Only one count was recorded for this clonotype. This chain connects TRBV20-1 to TRBJ2-1; TRBD2 matches 9 bases. The CDR3 consists of 14 residues. In germline, CDR1 is DFQATT, CDR2 SNEGSKA (reference sequence). The junction had 7 bases not matched to a gene; V was cut back by 3 bases and J by 7 bases. The CDR3 spells CSARVAGVNNEQFF. CDR3 DNA sequence: TGCAGTGCTAGGGTAGCGGGGGTTAATAATGAGCAGTTCTTC.

This rearrangement joins TRBV25-1 to TRBJ1-6; 7 bases match TRBD1. After removal of 6 bases from V and 0 bases from J, the junction contained 8 bases not matched to a gene. Germline-derived CDR1 and CDR2 are MGHDK and SYGVNS. The CDR3 runs to 17 residues. The CDR3 protein is CASRTGTASSYNSPLHF. The CDR3 bases are TGTGCCAGCAGGACAGGGACGGCAAGCTCCTATAATTCACCCCTCCACTTT. The complete variable domain, with remaining parts taken from reference TRBV25-1 and TRBJ1-6, reads EADIYQTPRYLVIGTGKKITLECSQTMGHDKMYWYQQDPGMELHLIHYSYGVNSTEKGDLSSESTVSRIRTEHFPLTLESARPSHTSQYLCASRTGTASSYNSPLHFGNGTRLTVT.

This chain joins TRBV27 and TRBJ1-1, with TRBD1 identical over 8 bases. J was trimmed by 4 bases and V by 6 bases; bases with no gene match: 7. The CDR3 consists of 14 residues. Per germline, CDR1 MNHEY and CDR2 SMNVEV (reference sequence). CDR3 residues: CASRVDREGTEAFF. CDR3 in DNA: TGTGCCAGCAGGGTGGACAGGGAGGGCACTGAAGCTTTCTTT.

This clonotype was seen a few times. The chain carries TRBV20-1 and TRBJ1-2; D remains ambiguous. Germline loops: CDR1 DFQATT, CDR2 SNEGSKA (reference sequence). CDR3 size: 12 residues. V lost 3 bases and J 0 bases, leaving 5 bases between the germline ends. The CDR3 region has the DNA TGCAGTGCTAGGGGAGCTAACTATGGCTACACCTTC. This sequence encodes CSARGANYGYTF.

This clonotype came up a few times. This chain links TRBV24-1 with TRBJ1-2; the D gene is possibly TRBD1 (5 bases). The V and J ends lost 2 bases and 4 bases respectively, with 7 bases between them. The germline V gene has CDR1 KGHDR and CDR2 SFDVKD. The CDR3 sequence is 13 residues long. CDR3 nucleotide sequence: TGTGCCACCAGTGATTCAGGGCTCTATGGCTACACCTTC. This sequence encodes CATSDSGLYGYTF.

The V and J genes are TRBV7-9 and TRBJ1-4; D remains unclear. Germline V gene lookup returns CDR1 SEHNR and CDR2 FQNEAQ (reference sequence). CDR3 length: 14 amino acids. The V and J ends lost 5 bases and 7 bases respectively, with 14 bases between them. Written as DNA, the CDR3 is TGTGCCAGCAGCCCCCAGCGGCTTGGTGAAAAACTGTTTTTT. It yields the protein CASSPQRLGEKLFF.

The chain couples TRBV25-1 to TRBJ2-3, with 10 positions matching TRBD1. The CDR3 contains 16 residues. J lost 1 base, V lost 6 bases, and 7 bases had no gene match. The germline V gene has CDR1 MGHDK and CDR2 SYGVNS. This CDR3 reads CASRKAGQGGTDTQYF. In DNA, the CDR3 is TGTGCCAGCAGAAAAGCCGGACAGGGGGGCACAGATACGCAGTATTTT.

This chain links TRBV24-1 with TRBJ1-5; weak D call: TRBD1 (6 bases). Germline V CDR1 and CDR2: KGHDR, SFDVKD. The germline V and J ends were trimmed by 2 bases and 3 bases, with 16 bases remaining between them. The CDR3 spans 17 residues. CDR3 DNA: TGTGCCACCAGTGATTCGTGGGGGGGGCAGTTCAATCAGCCCCAGCATTTT. Encoded protein: CATSDSWGGQFNQPQHF.

The rearrangement uses TRBV12-3 or TRBV12-4 and TRBJ2-2, with 7 bases matching TRBD1. CDR3 length: 15 residues. The ends lost 7 bases at V and 5 bases at J; junction bases unmatched: 10. The CDR3 DNA reads TGTGCCAGCACCATCGTCCCCAGGGGGACCGGGGAGCTGTTTTTT. It translates to CASTIVPRGTGELFF.

The rearrangement joins TRBV5-1 to TRBJ1-1; D not resolved. Trimming shortened V by 3 bases and J by 1 base, and 1 base separated the two germline ends. CDR3 length: 11 residues. Germline values: CDR1 SGHRS, CDR2 YFSETQ. CDR3 sequence: CASSSNTEAFF. In nucleotides, the CDR3 is TGCGCCAGCAGCTCGAACACTGAAGCTTTCTTT.

This clonotype has more than one count but fewer than ten. This chain links TRBV6-1 with TRBJ2-5; D gene ambiguous. The germline gives CDR1 MNHNS, CDR2 SASEGT. Trimming stripped 2 bases from V and 0 bases from J, with 7 bases between. This CDR3 is 14 amino acids long. CDR3 nucleotides: TGTGCCAGCAGTGAACAACCCTACCAAGAGACCCAGTACTTC. Its protein product is CASSEQPYQETQYF.

This chain connects TRBV9 to TRBJ1-2, with D hard to call. This CDR3 spans 14 amino acids. The V gene lost 0 bases and the J gene lost 2 bases, with 8 bases spanning the gap. Germline loops: CDR1 SGDLS, CDR2 YYNGEE. CDR3 nucleotides: TGTGCCAGCAGCGTAGATGGCGCCAACTATGGCTACACCTTC. Encoded protein: CASSVDGANYGYTF.

The V and J genes are TRBV4-3 and TRBJ2-1; 10 bases fit TRBD2. V lost 6 bases, J lost 5 bases, and 19 bases stayed unmatched. Germline-derived CDR1 and CDR2 are LGHNA and YSLEER. The CDR3 runs 19 residues. The CDR3 region is CASSPKIIPLSGGNNEQFF. The CDR3 bases are TGCGCCAGCAGTCCCAAGATAATTCCCCTTAGCGGGGGGAACAATGAGCAGTTCTTC.

The genes are TRBV27 and TRBJ1-1; D unresolved. The CDR3 extends over 15 amino acids. Trimming removed 6 bases at V and 2 bases at J, with 16 bases between. Germline V gene lookup returns CDR1 MNHEY and CDR2 SMNVEV (reference sequence). CDR3 residues: CASRPRRDPNTEAFF. The CDR3 nucleotides read TGTGCCAGCAGACCCCGACGGGATCCTAACACTGAAGCTTTCTTT.

The V gene is TRBV24-1, the J gene TRBJ1-5, with TRBD1 matching 7 bases. The J segment lost 2 bases and the V segment lost 11 bases, leaving 5 bases of the junction unmatched. The CDR3 spans 13 residues. Germline V gene lookup returns CDR1 KGHDR and CDR2 SFDVKD. The CDR3 is CAIQGNGNQPQHF. DNA of the CDR3: TGTGCCATACAGGGGAACGGCAATCAGCCCCAGCATTTT.

The V call is TRBV20-1, the J call TRBJ2-5; TRBD2 aligns across 10 bases. This CDR3 spans 15 amino acids. CDR1 is DFQATT, CDR2 SNEGSKA, per germline (reference sequence). Trimming took 5 bases from V and 1 from J; bases not matched to a gene: 7. CDR3 sequence reads: CSAEGAGGLQETQYF. CDR3 nucleotides: TGCAGTGCTGAAGGAGCGGGGGGGCTCCAAGAGACCCAGTACTTC.

The chain recombines TRBV20-1 with TRBJ1-2; TRBD1 is a possible D gene (6 bases). V was pared by 5 bases and J by 7 bases, with 17 bases between. Per germline, CDR1 DFQATT and CDR2 SNEGSKA (reference sequence). CDR3 size: 13 residues. CDR3 sequence: CSAPIGGAGGYTF. DNA for the CDR3: TGCAGTGCTCCTATAGGGGGGGCGGGTGGCTACACCTTC.

The V gene is TRBV6-1, the J gene TRBJ2-2, with D maybe TRBD1 (6 bases). The CDR3 spans 15 residues. Trimming left V 6 bases short and J 6 bases short, with 17 bases between. CDR1 MNHNS and CDR2 SASEGT come from the germline V gene. CDR3 residues: CASRQGIEFAGELFF. CDR3 coding DNA: TGTGCCAGCAGGCAGGGGATAGAGTTTGCCGGGGAGCTGTTTTTT.